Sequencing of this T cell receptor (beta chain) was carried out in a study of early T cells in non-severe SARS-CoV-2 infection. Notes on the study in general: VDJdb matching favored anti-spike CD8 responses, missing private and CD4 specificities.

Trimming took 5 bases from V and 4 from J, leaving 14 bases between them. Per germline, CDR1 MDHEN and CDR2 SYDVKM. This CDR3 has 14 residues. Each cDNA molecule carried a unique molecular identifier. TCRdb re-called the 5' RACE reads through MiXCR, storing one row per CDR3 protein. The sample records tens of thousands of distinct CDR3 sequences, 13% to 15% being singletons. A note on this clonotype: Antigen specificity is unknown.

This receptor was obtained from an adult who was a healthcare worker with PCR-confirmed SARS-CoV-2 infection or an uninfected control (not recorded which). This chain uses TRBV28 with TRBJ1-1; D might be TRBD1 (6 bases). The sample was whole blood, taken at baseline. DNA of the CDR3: TGTGCCAGCAGTCCAACAGGGCATGCCACTGAAGCTTTCTTT. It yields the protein CASSPTGHATEAFF.